The clone carrying this T cell receptor (beta chain) was observed at least ten times. What it binds is not known. Amplification of TCR beta CDR3 regions used RNA as the template. RT-PCR in the first round (using the HTBI primer set) targeted the TCR CDR3. Using its own MiXCR run on the multiplex PCR reads, TCRdb lists one record per CDR3 protein. The sample holds around 350,000 distinct CDR3 sequences; approximately 20% are singletons and the top ten take about 4%. This record belongs to a study of T cells in Graves' hyperthyroidism and ophthalmopathy. Regarding the study as a whole: Ophthalmopathy was identified by the model a median about seven months ahead of onset. Within blood appeared most thyroid clonotypes that had expanded above 0.001.

Extraction of PBMCs used more than 8.5 ml of fresh peripheral blood. V dropped 4 bases and J dropped 2 bases, with 3 bases sitting between them. The CDR3 has 12 residues. Germline CDR1 and CDR2: DFQATT and SNEGSKA (reference sequence). The V gene is TRBV20-1, the J gene TRBJ2-6; D not resolved. The specimen sequenced was blood. This clonotype was obtained from a woman younger than 35 with Graves' hyperthyroidism. The CDR3 bases are TGCAGTGCTATCCCTGGGGCCAACGTCCTGACTTTC. Amino acids: CSAIPGANVLTF.